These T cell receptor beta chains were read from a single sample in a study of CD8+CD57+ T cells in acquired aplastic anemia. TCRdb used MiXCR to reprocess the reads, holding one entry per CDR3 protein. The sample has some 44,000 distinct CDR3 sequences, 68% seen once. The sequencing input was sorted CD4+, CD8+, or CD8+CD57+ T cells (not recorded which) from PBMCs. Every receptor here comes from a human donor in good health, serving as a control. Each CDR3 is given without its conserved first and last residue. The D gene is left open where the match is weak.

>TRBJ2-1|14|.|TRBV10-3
AISESTSGFRNEQF
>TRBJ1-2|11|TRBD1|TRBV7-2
ASRQQGNYGYT
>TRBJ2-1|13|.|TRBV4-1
ASSQDGGSYNEQF
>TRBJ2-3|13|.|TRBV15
ATSREAALTDTQY
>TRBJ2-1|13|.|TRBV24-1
ATSDSGPGRNEQF
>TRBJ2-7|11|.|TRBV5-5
ASSVSDNSQQY
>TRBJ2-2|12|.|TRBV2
ASSGLEDTGELF
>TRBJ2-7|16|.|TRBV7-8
ASSLEGSRDSYSYEQY
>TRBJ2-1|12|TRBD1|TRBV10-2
ASRIQGSYNEQF
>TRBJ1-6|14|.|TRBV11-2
ASSLKAALGNSPLH
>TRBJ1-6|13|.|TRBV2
ASSEGMTLNSPLH
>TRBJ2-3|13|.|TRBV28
ASSSRQTSTDTQY
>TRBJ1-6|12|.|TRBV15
ATSRSDGESPLH
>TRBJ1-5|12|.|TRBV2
ASTDYWGNQPQH
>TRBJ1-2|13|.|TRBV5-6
ASSSGGTSNYGYT
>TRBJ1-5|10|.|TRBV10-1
ASGQGSQPQH
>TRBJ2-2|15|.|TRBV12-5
ASGPLGGAVLDGELF
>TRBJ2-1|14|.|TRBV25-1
ASSEYEGSLYNEQF
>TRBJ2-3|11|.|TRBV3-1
ASSQDTTDTQY
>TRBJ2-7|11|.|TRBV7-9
ASSRTEGTEQY
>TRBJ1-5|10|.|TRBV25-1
ASSRSNQPQH
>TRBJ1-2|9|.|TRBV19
ASRSGQRYT
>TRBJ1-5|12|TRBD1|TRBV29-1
SVAYDRDFQPQH
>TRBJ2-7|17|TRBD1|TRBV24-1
ATSAWGTGGRGDIDEQY
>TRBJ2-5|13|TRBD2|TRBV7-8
ASLVAGGFQETQY
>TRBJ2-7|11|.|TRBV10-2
ATLKEGNYEQY
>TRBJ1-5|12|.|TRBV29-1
SVVPGGRDQPQH
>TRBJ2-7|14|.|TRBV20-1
SARNDRDYFLYEQY
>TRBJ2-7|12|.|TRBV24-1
ATSDQELSSEQY
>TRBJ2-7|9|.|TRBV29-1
SVSGSYEQY
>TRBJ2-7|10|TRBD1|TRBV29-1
SVGQVYNEQY
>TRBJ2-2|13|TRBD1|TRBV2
ASSAGTGNTGELF
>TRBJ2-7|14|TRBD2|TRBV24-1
ATSDTGLAGPYERY
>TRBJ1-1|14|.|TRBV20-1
SARDLGGDLNTEAF
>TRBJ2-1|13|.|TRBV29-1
SVGGTLSSYNEQF
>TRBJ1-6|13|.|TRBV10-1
ASSVGSSRNSPLH
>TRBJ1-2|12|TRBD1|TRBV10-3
ASARGTGNYGYT
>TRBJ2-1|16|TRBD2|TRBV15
ATSWGLAGGPVYNEQF
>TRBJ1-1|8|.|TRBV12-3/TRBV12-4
ASSLGEAF
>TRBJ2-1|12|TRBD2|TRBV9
ASSTGGTYNEQF
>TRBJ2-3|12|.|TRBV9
ASSEGGSTDTQY
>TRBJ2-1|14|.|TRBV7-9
ASSLLGRSSYNEQF
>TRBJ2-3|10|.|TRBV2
ASSERGGTQY
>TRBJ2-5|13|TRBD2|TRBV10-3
AISPASGGGETQY
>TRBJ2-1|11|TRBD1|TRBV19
ASSTDRAHGQF
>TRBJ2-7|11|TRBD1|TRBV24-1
ATSAWGTGEQY